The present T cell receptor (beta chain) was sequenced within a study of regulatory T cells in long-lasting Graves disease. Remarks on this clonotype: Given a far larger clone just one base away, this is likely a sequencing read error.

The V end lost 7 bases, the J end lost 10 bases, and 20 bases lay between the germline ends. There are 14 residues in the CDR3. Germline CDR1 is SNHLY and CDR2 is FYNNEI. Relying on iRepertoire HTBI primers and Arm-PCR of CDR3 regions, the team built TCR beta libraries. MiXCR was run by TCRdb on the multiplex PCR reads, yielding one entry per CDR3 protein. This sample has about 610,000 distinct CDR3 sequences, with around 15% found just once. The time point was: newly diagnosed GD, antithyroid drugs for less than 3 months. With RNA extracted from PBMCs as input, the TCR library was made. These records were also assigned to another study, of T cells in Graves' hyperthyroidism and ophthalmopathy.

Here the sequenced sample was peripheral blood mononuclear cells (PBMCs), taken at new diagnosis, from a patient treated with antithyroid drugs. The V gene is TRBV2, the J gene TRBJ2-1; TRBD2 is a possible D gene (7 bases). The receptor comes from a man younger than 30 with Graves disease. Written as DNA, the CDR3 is TGTGCCAGCAAAGGGGGGGCCAGCTCCTACGAGCAGTTCTTC. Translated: CASKGGASSYEQFF.